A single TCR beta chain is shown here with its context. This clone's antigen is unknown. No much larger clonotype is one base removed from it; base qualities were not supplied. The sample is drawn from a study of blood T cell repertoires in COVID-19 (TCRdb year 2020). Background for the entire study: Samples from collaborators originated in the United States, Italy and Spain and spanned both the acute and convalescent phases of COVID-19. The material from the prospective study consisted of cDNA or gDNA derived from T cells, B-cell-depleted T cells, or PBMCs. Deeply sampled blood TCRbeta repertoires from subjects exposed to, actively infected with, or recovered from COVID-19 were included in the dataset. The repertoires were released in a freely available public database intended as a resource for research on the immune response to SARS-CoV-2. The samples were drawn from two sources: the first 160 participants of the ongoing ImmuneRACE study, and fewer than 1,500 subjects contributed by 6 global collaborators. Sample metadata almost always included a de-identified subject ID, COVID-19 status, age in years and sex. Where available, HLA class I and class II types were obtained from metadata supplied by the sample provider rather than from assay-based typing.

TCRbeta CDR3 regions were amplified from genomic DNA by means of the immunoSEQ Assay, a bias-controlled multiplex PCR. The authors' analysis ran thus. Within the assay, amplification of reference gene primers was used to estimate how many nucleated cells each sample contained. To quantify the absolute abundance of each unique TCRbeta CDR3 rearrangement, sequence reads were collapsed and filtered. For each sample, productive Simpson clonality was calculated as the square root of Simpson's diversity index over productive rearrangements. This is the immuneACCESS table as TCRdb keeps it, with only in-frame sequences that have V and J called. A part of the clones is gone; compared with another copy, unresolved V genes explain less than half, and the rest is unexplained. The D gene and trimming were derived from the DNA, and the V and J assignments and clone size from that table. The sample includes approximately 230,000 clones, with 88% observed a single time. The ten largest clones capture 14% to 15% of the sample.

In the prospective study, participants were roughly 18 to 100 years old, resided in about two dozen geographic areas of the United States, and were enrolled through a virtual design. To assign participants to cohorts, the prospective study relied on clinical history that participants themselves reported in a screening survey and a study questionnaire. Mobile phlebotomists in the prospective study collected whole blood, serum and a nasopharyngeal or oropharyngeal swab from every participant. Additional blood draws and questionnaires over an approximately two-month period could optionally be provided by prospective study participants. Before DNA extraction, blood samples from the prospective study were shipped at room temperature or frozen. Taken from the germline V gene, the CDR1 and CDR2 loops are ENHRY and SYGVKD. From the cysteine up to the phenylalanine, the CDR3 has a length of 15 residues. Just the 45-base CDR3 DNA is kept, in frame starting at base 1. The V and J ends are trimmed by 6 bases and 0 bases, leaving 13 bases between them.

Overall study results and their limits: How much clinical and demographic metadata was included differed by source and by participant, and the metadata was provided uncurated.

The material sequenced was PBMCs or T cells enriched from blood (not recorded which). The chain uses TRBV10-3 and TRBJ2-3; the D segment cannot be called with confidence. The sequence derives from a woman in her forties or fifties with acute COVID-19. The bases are TGTGCCATCAGACGAGCTAGATCTAGCACAGATACGCAGTATTTT. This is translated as CAIRRARSSTDTQYF.